These 24 T cell receptor beta chains were sequenced from one sample in a study of T-cell reconstitution after alpha-beta-depleted transplantation in children. The TCRbeta library was prepared with unique molecular identifiers. TCRdb re-called the PCR reads through MiXCR, storing one row per CDR3 protein. The sample lists some 310,000 distinct CDR3 sequences; 20% to 30% were seen once. The source material was PBMCs, mostly from graft donor cells, sampled 180 days after TCRalphabeta/CD19-depleted stem cell transplant. These receptor sequences come from a male patient aged 10 to 17 who had a stem cell transplant for acute lymphoblastic leukemia, so the T cells may come from the graft donor.

This chain connects TRBV7-2 to TRBJ2-7, with TRBD2 as a possible D gene (6 bases). CDR1 is SGHTA, CDR2 FQGNSA, per germline. The CDR3 contains 15 residues. Trimming removed 7 bases at V and 2 bases at J, with 18 bases between. CDR3 loop: CASTPGAGIPYEQYF. CDR3 DNA sequence: TGTGCCAGCACCCCCGGGGCGGGGATCCCCTACGAGCAGTACTTC.

This rearrangement joins TRBV5-1 to TRBJ2-3; D is unclear. The CDR3 length is 15 residues. Germline CDR1 and CDR2: SGHRS and YFSETQ. V gave up 5 bases and J gave up 2 bases, with 15 bases separating them. CDR3 coding DNA: TGCGCCAGCAGTGTGGTCGTACCATCCACAGATACGCAGTATTTT. It yields the protein CASSVVVPSTDTQYF.

This clonotype appeared a few times. The rearrangement joins TRBV7-6 to TRBJ1-3; the D gene is possibly TRBD1 (6 bases). The germline V gene encodes CDR1 SGHVS and CDR2 FNYEAQ. This CDR3 is built from 18 residues. V gave up 5 bases and J gave up 0 bases, with 20 bases separating them. The CDR3: CASSPPGGRGDSGNTIYF. CDR3 bases: TGTGCCAGCAGCCCCCCCGGAGGGAGGGGGGACTCTGGAAACACCATATATTTT.

This clonotype turned up a few times. V gene TRBV6-1 combines with J gene TRBJ2-1, with TRBD1 matching over 7 bases. J gave up 4 bases and V 4 bases, and 10 bases lay outside the gene matches. This CDR3 has 16 amino acids. Germline V gene lookup returns CDR1 MNHNS and CDR2 SASEGT. The chain's CDR3 is CASSAHRGGKYNEQFF. CDR3 sequence (DNA): TGTGCCAGCAGTGCCCACAGGGGTGGAAAATACAATGAGCAGTTCTTC.

CDR3 region: CASGALGTVAFF. The CDR3 coding sequence is TGTGCCAGCGGGGCCCTCGGGACCGTAGCTTTCTTT. The gene calls are TRBV6-2 or TRBV6-3 and TRBJ1-1; D may be TRBD1 (5 bases). The CDR3 is 12 residues long. The ends were cut back, 8 bases at V and 10 bases at J, with 17 bases in the middle. The V gene's germline CDR1 is MNHEY and CDR2 SVGEGT.

This chain connects TRBV11-1 to TRBJ2-7; 7 positions match TRBD1. This CDR3 is built from 18 residues. Germline V gene sequence: CDR1 SGHAT, CDR2 FQDESV (reference sequence). Trimming cost V 0 bases and J 3 bases; bases outside gene matches: 14. In DNA form, the CDR3 reads TGTGCCAGCAGCTTAGCCAGGGGGTTATCTAAACCGAACTACGAGCAGTACTTC. Its protein is CASSLARGLSKPNYEQYF. Filled out from reference TRBV11-1 and TRBJ2-7, the complete variable domain reads EAEVAQSPRYKITEKSQAVAFWCDPISGHATLYWYRQILGQGPELLVQFQDESVVDDSQLPKDRFSAERLKGVDSTLKIQPAELGDSAMYLCASSLARGLSKPNYEQYFGPGTRLTVT.

This chain connects TRBV18 to TRBJ2-5, with D hard to call. CDR1 is KGHSH and CDR2 is LQKENI in the germline V gene. Trimming stripped 3 bases from V and 6 bases from J, with 14 bases between. The CDR3 runs 14 residues. The chain's CDR3 is CASSPRAPEKTQYF. The CDR3 DNA reads TGTGCCAGCTCACCTCGGGCACCCGAGAAGACCCAGTACTTC.

The sample holds many counts of this clonotype. The V and J genes are TRBV12-3 or TRBV12-4 and TRBJ2-3; 7 bases fit TRBD2. V gave up 8 bases and J gave up 2 bases; unmatched junction bases: 7. This CDR3 region has 14 residues. The CDR3 sequence is CASSRGVITDTQYF. In DNA form, the CDR3 reads TGTGCCAGCTCCCGGGGGGTAATCACAGATACGCAGTATTTT.

This clonotype was picked up a small number of times. The CDR3 bases are TGTGCCAGCAGCAATAGTCCAACAGGGGGCCGAAGCTCCTATAATTCACCCCTCCACTTT. This sequence encodes CASSNSPTGGRSSYNSPLHF. The chain joins TRBV11-1 to TRBJ1-6, with TRBD1 identical over 9 bases. The CDR3 runs 20 residues. J gave up 0 bases and V 5 bases, and 14 bases lay outside the gene matches. Germline V gene data show CDR1 as SGHAT and CDR2 as FQDESV (reference sequence).

The chain is built from TRBV2 and TRBJ2-1; perhaps D is TRBD1 or TRBD2 (5 bases each). Trimming removed 5 bases at V and 0 bases at J, with 11 bases between. The CDR3 is 15 residues long. Germline V gene data show CDR1 as SNHLY and CDR2 as FYNNEI. The CDR3 protein is CASSMERGSYNEQFF. DNA of the CDR3: TGTGCCAGCAGTATGGAGAGGGGCTCCTACAATGAGCAGTTCTTC.

This rearrangement joins TRBV6-5 to TRBJ2-7; D not resolved. Between the trimmed V and J ends, which lost 2 bases and 3 bases, there was a span of 11 bases. The CDR3 loop spans 14 amino acids. CDR1 and CDR2 (germline): MNHEY, SVGAGI. The CDR3 nucleotides read TGTGCCAGCAGTTACGGGCTAGGGAACTACGAGCAGTACTTC. Translated: CASSYGLGNYEQYF.

As regards this clonotype: A much bigger clone sits one base away, suggesting this may be a read error. Likely a read error: the CDR3 ends without its conserved phenylalanine or tryptophan. This chain joins TRBV29-1 and TRBJ2-2; TRBD2 is a possible D gene (6 bases). Germline-derived CDR1 and CDR2 are SQVTM and ANQGSEA. The CDR3 is 12 residues long. Trimming took off 7 bases at V and 4 bases at J, with 10 bases between the two ends. The CDR3 nucleotides are TGCAGCGGAGGACTATTCACCGGGGAGCTGTTTATT. It encodes CSGGLFTGELFI.

This clonotype was detected a few times. The chain uses TRBV7-9 and TRBJ2-2; the match to TRBD1 covers 8 bases. The V gene end was trimmed by 6 bases and the J gene end by 6 bases; junction bases not matched to a gene: 3. The CDR3 spans 13 residues. Germline CDR1 is SEHNR and CDR2 is FQNEAQ (reference sequence). The CDR3 DNA follows: TGTGCCAGCAGATTACAGGGGGCCGGGGAGCTGTTTTTT. It translates to CASRLQGAGELFF.

This chain uses TRBV6-1 with TRBJ2-5; D unresolved. The V end lost 5 bases, the J end lost 5 bases, and 12 bases lay between the germline ends. The germline V gene has CDR1 MNHNS and CDR2 SASEGT. The CDR3 runs to 13 residues. In DNA, the CDR3 is TGTGCCAGCAGTATCAGGATTGAGGAGACCCAGTACTTC. Amino acids: CASSIRIEETQYF.

This clonotype was counted a few times. V is TRBV28 and J is TRBJ2-7; D is uncertain. This CDR3 is built from 12 residues. Trimming left V 3 bases short and J 3 bases short, with 6 bases between. CDR1 is MDHEN, CDR2 SYDVKM, per germline. The CDR3 sequence: CASSFKGYEQYF. CDR3 coding DNA: TGTGCCAGCAGTTTTAAGGGCTACGAGCAGTACTTC.

The gene calls are TRBV15 and TRBJ2-1; 9 bases line up with TRBD1. The J segment lost 7 bases and the V segment lost 2 bases, leaving 9 bases of the junction unmatched. This CDR3 has 16 residues. The V gene's germline CDR1 is LNHNV and CDR2 YYDKDF (reference sequence). In DNA form, the CDR3 reads TGTGCCACCAGCAGATTCCGGGACAGGGAGGCAAATGAGCAGTTCTTC. Translation: CATSRFRDREANEQFF.

Here the CDR3 DNA reads TGTGCCAGCTCACCACCCCTGGGATTAGGTACCTCTGAAGCTTTCTTT. Its protein product is CASSPPLGLGTSEAFF. The chain has TRBV18 and TRBJ1-1; D not certain. CDR1 is KGHSH, CDR2 LQKENI, per germline. V lost 0 bases and J lost 6, with 17 bases in between. The CDR3 sequence is 16 residues long.

In its sample, this clonotype was seen once. The V gene is TRBV20-1, the J gene TRBJ1-5; D perhaps matches TRBD1 (5 bases). Between the trimmed V and J ends, which lost 3 bases and 0 bases, there was a span of 12 bases. The germline V gene has CDR1 DFQATT and CDR2 SNEGSKA (reference sequence). This CDR3 region has 15 residues. CDR3 DNA sequence: TGCAGTGCTAGGGCAGGGAAATATAGCAATCAGCCCCAGCATTTT. Amino acids: CSARAGKYSNQPQHF.

Regarding this clonotype: The junction does not match germline at one end; this may be a read error. The J gene is TRBJ2-7, the V gene TRBV29-1; D is undetermined. The CDR3 consists of 15 residues. Germline V gives CDR1 SQVTM, CDR2 ANQGSEA. The CDR3 DNA is TGCAGCGTTGTGGCTAGAAGAAGGCCGTACTACGCGCAGTACTTC. Translation gives CSVVARRRPYYAQYF.

This clonotype has more than one count but fewer than ten. V and J are TRBV6-1 and TRBJ1-6, with D hard to call. Trimming removed 0 bases at V and 2 bases at J, with 11 bases between. The CDR3 has 17 residues. CDR1 MNHNS and CDR2 SASEGT come from the germline V gene. CDR3 DNA: TGTGCCAGCAGTGAAGCGCAGTACAGCACCTATAATTCACCCCTCCACTTT. It specifies CASSEAQYSTYNSPLHF.

The chain has TRBV10-3 and TRBJ2-5; D call uncertain. The V and J ends lost 4 bases and 3 bases respectively, with 9 bases between them. There are 13 residues in the CDR3. The germline gives CDR1 ENHRY, CDR2 SYGVKD. In nucleotides, the CDR3 is TGTGCCATCAGTGCCTCTCTTGAAGAGACCCAGTACTTC. Translation: CAISASLEETQYF.

CDR3 in amino acids: CASTTYMGLASTDTQYF. CDR3 bases: TGTGCCAGCACCACTTACATGGGACTAGCGTCCACAGATACGCAGTATTTT. V gene TRBV5-6 combines with J gene TRBJ2-3, with 10 bases identical to TRBD2. The CDR3 length is 17 residues. Trimming removed 6 bases from V and 2 bases from J; junction bases left unmatched: 12. Germline CDR1 is SGHDT and CDR2 is YYEEEE.

The chain combines TRBV27 with TRBJ2-7; TRBD2 agrees at 7 bases. This CDR3 is 15 amino acids long. Germline V gene lookup returns CDR1 MNHEY and CDR2 SMNVEV (reference sequence). With 4 bases clipped from V and 2 bases from J, the junction kept 8 bases outside the gene matches. The CDR3 DNA is TGTGCCAGCAGTTCCTTCGCGGGAGAGACCTACGAGCAGTACTTC. Encoded protein: CASSSFAGETYEQYF.

This rearrangement joins TRBV20-1 to TRBJ2-7, with a possible D match to TRBD2 (9 bases). Trimming shortened V by 2 bases and J by 0 bases, and 35 bases separated the two germline ends. The germline gives CDR1 DFQATT, CDR2 SNEGSKA (reference sequence). The CDR3 has 22 residues. The CDR3: CSARSFSGTGRRGLASSYEQYF. Here the CDR3 DNA reads TGCAGTGCTAGATCCTTCTCCGGGACAGGAAGGAGAGGACTAGCGTCCTCCTACGAGCAGTACTTC.